One sample yielded the 22 T cell receptor beta chains listed below, sequenced in a study of blood T cell repertoires in COVID-19. TCRdb's copy holds only in-frame clones and misses some; the assay was immunoSEQ multiplex PCR. The data show 280,000 or so clones, with approximately 91% seen just once and approximately 13% held by the top ten. The sample was peripheral blood. The receptors here all came from a woman in her sixties or seventies with acute or convalescent COVID-19.

The V and J genes are TRBV4-3 and TRBJ2-2; no clear D. There are 13 residues in the CDR3. V was shortened by 4 bases and J by 2 bases, with 5 bases between the two germline ends. Germline V CDR1 and CDR2: LGHNA, YSLEER. The CDR3, as DNA: TGCGCCAGCAGCCCCATTAACACCGGGGAGCTGTTTTTT. This encodes CASSPINTGELFF.

V and J are TRBV18 and TRBJ2-5; TRBD1 aligns across 11 bases. Trimming at V came to 0 bases and at J to 4 bases, leaving 4 bases not matched to a gene. CDR1 is KGHSH, CDR2 LQKENI, per germline. The CDR3 extends over 16 amino acids. The CDR3 protein is CASSPPGTGGPETQYF. CDR3 DNA: TGTGCCAGCTCACCACCGGGGACAGGGGGTCCAGAGACCCAGTACTTC.

The rearrangement uses TRBV19 and TRBJ1-1; D is unresolved. The CDR3 spans 13 residues. The germline V gene has CDR1 LNHDA and CDR2 SQIVND (reference sequence). The ends were cut back, 4 bases at V and 3 bases at J, with 9 bases in the middle. CDR3 amino acids: CASSTFTYTEAFF. The CDR3 region has the DNA TGTGCCAGTAGTACCTTCACTTACACTGAAGCTTTCTTT. The entire variable domain, with the rest obtained from reference TRBV19 and TRBJ1-1, is as follows: DGGITQSPKYLFRKEGQNVTLSCEQNLNHDAMYWYRQDPGQGLRLIYYSQIVNDFQKGDIAEGYSVSREKKESFPLTVTSAQKNPTAFYLCASSTFTYTEAFFGQGTRLTVV.

The chain joins TRBV20-1 to TRBJ2-5; possibly TRBD2 for D (6 bases). Germline V lookup: CDR1 DFQATT, CDR2 SNEGSKA (reference sequence). The ends were cut back, 5 bases at V and 7 bases at J, with 11 bases in the middle. This CDR3 region has 11 residues. CDR3 bases: TGCAGTGCTCCCCAGGGAGGGACCCAGTACTTC. It encodes CSAPQGGTQYF.

The rearrangement uses TRBV24-1 and TRBJ2-7; D is perhaps TRBD1 (5 bases). The V and J ends lost 9 bases and 2 bases respectively, with 10 bases between them. The CDR3 covers 12 residues. Germline CDR1 is KGHDR and CDR2 is SFDVKD. DNA for the CDR3: TGTGCCACCGAGGACAAGACCTACGAGCAGTACTTC. It translates to CATEDKTYEQYF.

This chain links TRBV20-1 with TRBJ2-5; tentative D call: TRBD2 (6 bases). CDR1 is DFQATT and CDR2 is SNEGSKA in the germline V gene (reference sequence). Trimming pared 3 bases from V and 3 bases from J, leaving 17 bases between. The CDR3 runs 15 residues. This CDR3 is CSASIQGTFKETQYF. CDR3 bases: TGCAGTGCTAGTATCCAAGGGACTTTTAAAGAGACCCAGTACTTC.

The V and J genes are TRBV5-1 and TRBJ1-4, with a weak D call TRBD1 (5 bases). V gave up 4 bases and J gave up 10 bases, with 20 bases separating them. The CDR3 loop spans 15 amino acids. Per the germline V gene, CDR1 is SGHRS and CDR2 is YFSETQ. CDR3 coding DNA: TGCGCCAGCAGCCCTTCGGGGACTCTCGAGGCAAAACTGTTTTTT. Its translation is CASSPSGTLEAKLFF.

V and J are TRBV27 and TRBJ2-4; 9 nucleotides agree with TRBD1. Germline assignment: CDR1 MNHEY and CDR2 SMNVEV (reference sequence). V dropped 3 bases and J dropped 9; count of bases not matched to a gene: 15. The CDR3 loop spans 17 amino acids. The CDR3 spells CASSLAWGTGGEAIQYF. The CDR3 DNA reads TGTGCCAGCAGTTTGGCGTGGGGTACAGGGGGCGAGGCCATTCAGTACTTC.

The chain is built from TRBV25-1 and TRBJ2-7; no definite D call. Deletions cut 8 bases from V and 2 bases from J, with 13 bases between. Germline loops: CDR1 MGHDK, CDR2 SYGVNS. The CDR3 length is 13 residues. The chain's CDR3 is CASAYGPAYEQYF. For the CDR3, the DNA is TGTGCCAGCGCCTACGGTCCGGCCTACGAGCAGTACTTC.

The J gene is TRBJ1-1, the V gene TRBV5-5, with D possibly matching TRBD1 (5 bases). Deletions cut 2 bases from V and 6 bases from J, with 17 bases between. Germline V gene data show CDR1 as SGHKS and CDR2 as YYEKEE (reference sequence). The CDR3 is 15 amino acids. The CDR3 loop is CASSLTGGEFAEAFF. The CDR3, as DNA: TGTGCCAGCAGCTTAACCGGAGGGGAGTTCGCTGAAGCTTTCTTT.

The table lists this clone with a count of one. The rearrangement joins TRBV29-1 to TRBJ1-2; D not certain. Germline V CDR1 and CDR2: SQVTM, ANQGSEA. The CDR3 covers 12 residues. V was pared by 7 bases and J by 0 bases, with 9 bases between. The CDR3 DNA reads TGCAGCGCAGAACGGTCTAACTATGGCTACACCTTC. This translates into CSAERSNYGYTF.

The V call is TRBV7-9, the J call TRBJ2-2; 14 bases align to TRBD2. Germline V CDR1 and CDR2: SEHNR, FQNEAQ (reference sequence). The CDR3 is 19 residues long. Trimming removed 5 bases from V and 0 bases from J; junction bases left unmatched: 8. The CDR3 DNA reads as TGTGCCAGCAGCCCCAAGACTAGCGGGAGGGCCGCGAACACCGGGGAGCTGTTTTTT. As protein: CASSPKTSGRAANTGELFF.

The J gene is TRBJ2-5, the V gene TRBV7-3, with 7 bases fitting TRBD1. CDR1 is SGHTA and CDR2 is FQGTGA in the germline V gene. This CDR3 spans 17 amino acids. V lost 1 base and J lost 1; bases outside the gene matches: 9. The DNA for the CDR3 is TGTGCCAGCAGCTTAAGGCCGCCAGGGACAGCCCAAGAGACCCAGTACTTC. Its translation: CASSLRPPGTAQETQYF.

V is TRBV5-3 and J is TRBJ1-5, with 8 nucleotides matching TRBD1. TRBV5-3 is identified as an open reading frame with a role that is uncertain. J was trimmed by 4 bases and V by 4 bases; bases with no gene match: 4. The CDR3 spans 14 residues. In nucleotides, the CDR3 is TGTGCCAGAAGCCGGGACAGGCCTAATCAGCCCCAGCATTTT. Protein: CARSRDRPNQPQHF.

To note about this clone: Other DNA sequences in the same sample also yield this CDR3. The V and J genes are TRBV6-5 and TRBJ1-5; D uncertain. The length of the CDR3 is 13 residues. V was shortened by 4 bases and J by 4 bases, with 8 bases between the two germline ends. Germline-derived CDR1 and CDR2 are MNHEY and SVGAGI. The DNA for the CDR3 is TGTGCCAGCAGTTGGACGGGGAATCAGCCCCAGCATTTT. Translated, it gives CASSWTGNQPQHF.

This rearrangement joins TRBV24-1 to TRBJ1-1; maybe TRBD1 (6 bases). CDR1 KGHDR and CDR2 SFDVKD come from the germline V gene. There are 15 residues in the CDR3. V dropped 5 bases and J dropped 4 bases, with 16 bases sitting between them. CDR3: CATSASGEGVTEAFF. The CDR3 region has the DNA TGTGCCACCAGTGCCAGTGGGGAGGGGGTCACTGAAGCTTTCTTT.

The genes are TRBV2 and TRBJ1-6; maybe TRBD1 (5 bases). The CDR3 has 15 amino acids. The V gene's germline CDR1 is SNHLY and CDR2 FYNNEI. V lost 3 bases and J lost 7, with 13 bases in between. The CDR3 region has the DNA TGTGCCAGCAGTGAGGGCAGGGTCGGAAATTCACCCCTCCACTTT. Amino acids: CASSEGRVGNSPLHF.

The chain links TRBV28 to TRBJ1-2, with TRBD1 as a possible D gene (6 bases). The CDR3 is 14 residues long. Germline V gene sequence: CDR1 MDHEN, CDR2 SYDVKM. The germline V and J ends were trimmed by 5 bases and 4 bases, with 14 bases remaining between them. CDR3 region: CASSPAGAGYGYTF. The CDR3 DNA sequence: TGTGCCAGCAGTCCGGCGGGGGCTGGCTATGGCTACACCTTC.

This clone was seen a few times. The chain couples TRBV29-1 to TRBJ1-1, with D possibly being TRBD1 (5 bases). Per the germline V gene, CDR1 is SQVTM and CDR2 is ANQGSEA. Trimming took off 3 bases at V and 6 bases at J, with 14 bases between the two ends. The length of the CDR3 is 13 residues. CDR3 coding DNA: TGCAGCGTTGAGGGCAGGGCTTACCCTGAAGCTTTCTTT. It codes for CSVEGRAYPEAFF.

The chain links TRBV21-1 to TRBJ2-1; the D call in the table, TRBD2, was not verified against the DNA. TRBV21-1 is a pseudogene. CDR3 size: 14 residues. The DNA of the CDR3 is TGTGCCAGCAGCAACCTAGCGGGAGCATGTGAGCAGTTCTTC. Encoded protein: CASSNLAGACEQFF.

There are many counts of this clone. This specimen includes other DNA sequences encoding the same CDR3. The V and J genes are TRBV7-2 and TRBJ2-1, with 10 nucleotides matching TRBD2. The CDR3 contains 18 residues. The germline V gene has CDR1 SGHTA and CDR2 FQGNSA. V shed 0 bases, J shed 0 bases, and the junction held 5 bases outside the gene matches. For the CDR3, the DNA is TGTGCCAGCAGCTTAGCCGCTAGCGGGGGTAGCTCCTACAATGAGCAGTTCTTC. Its translation is CASSLAASGGSSYNEQFF.

CDR3 sequence: CASSIGRETSETQYF. CDR3 nucleotide sequence: TGTGCCAGTAGTATAGGGCGGGAGACGTCGGAGACCCAGTACTTC. The rearrangement uses TRBV19 and TRBJ2-5; TRBD2 matches at 7 bases. CDR3 length equals 15 residues. Germline CDR1 LNHDA, CDR2 SQIVND (reference sequence). The J segment lost 5 bases and the V segment lost 1 base, leaving 7 bases of the junction unmatched. The full variable domain, in which reference TRBV19 and TRBJ2-5 provide the parts outside the CDR3, is DGGITQSPKYLFRKEGQNVTLSCEQNLNHDAMYWYRQDPGQGLRLIYYSQIVNDFQKGDIAEGYSVSREKKESFPLTVTSAQKNPTAFYLCASSIGRETSETQYFGPGTRLLVL.